The 16 T cell receptor beta chains presented below share a single source sample, sequenced in a study of cytomegalovirus exposure and HLA in healthy donors. PCR involved 60 Vbeta and 13 Jbeta primers. Some clones are missing from TCRdb's copy, which holds only in-frame ones; the method was immunoSEQ multiplex PCR. Of some 150,000 clones listed, 70% to 85% are singletons. The sequencing sample was made of PBMCs. These receptors were taken from a woman aged 30 to 39 in good health and CMV-seronegative.

The CDR3 nucleotides read TGTGCCAGCAGCGCCAAGACAGGGGCCGATAATGAAAAACTGTTTTTT. Amino acids: CASSAKTGADNEKLFF. The chain employs TRBV7-2 and TRBJ1-4; TRBD1 matches at 8 bases. The CDR3 runs 16 residues. Trimming cost V 5 bases and J 4 bases; bases outside gene matches: 9. Germline V lookup: CDR1 SGHTA, CDR2 FQGNSA.

This rearrangement joins TRBV19 to TRBJ1-1; D unresolved. Trimming removed 7 bases from V and 5 bases from J, with 20 bases in between. Germline CDR1 LNHDA, CDR2 SQIVND (reference sequence). The CDR3 contains 15 residues. CDR3: CASTSWIASETEAFF. In DNA, the CDR3 is TGTGCCAGTACCTCTTGGATAGCATCGGAGACTGAAGCTTTCTTT. Based on the CDR3 plus reference TRBV19 and TRBJ1-1, the full variable domain is DGGITQSPKYLFRKEGQNVTLSCEQNLNHDAMYWYRQDPGQGLRLIYYSQIVNDFQKGDIAEGYSVSREKKESFPLTVTSAQKNPTAFYLCASTSWIASETEAFFGQGTRLTVV.

This chain uses TRBV28 with TRBJ2-7, with D possibly being TRBD1 (6 bases). The CDR3 is made up of 12 amino acids. Trimming took off 3 bases at V and 6 bases at J, with 9 bases between the two ends. Per the germline V gene, CDR1 is MDHEN and CDR2 is SYDVKM. CDR3 region: CASSFTGIEQYF. The CDR3 DNA reads as TGTGCCAGCAGTTTTACAGGGATCGAGCAGTACTTC. Combining the CDR3 with reference TRBV28 and TRBJ2-7 gives the whole variable domain DVKVTQSSRYLVKRTGEKVFLECVQDMDHENMFWYRQDPGLGLRLIYFSYDVKMKEKGDIPEGYSVSREKKERFSLILESASTNQTSMYLCASSFTGIEQYFGPGTRLTVT.

V usage is TRBV2 and J usage is TRBJ1-4; D is unresolved. The ends were cut back, 5 bases at V and 0 bases at J, with 7 bases in the middle. The CDR3 loop spans 14 amino acids. CDR1 SNHLY and CDR2 FYNNEI come from the germline V gene. The DNA of the CDR3 is TGTGCCAGCAGTTGGAGTACAACTAATGAAAAACTGTTTTTT. Translation gives CASSWSTTNEKLFF.

The chain joins TRBV19 to TRBJ1-1, with TRBD1 matching 9 bases. V shed 7 bases and J 2 bases; nucleotides not matched to a gene: 8. Germline values: CDR1 LNHDA, CDR2 SQIVND (reference sequence). The CDR3 spans 15 residues. The CDR3: CASNRGRGGNTEAFF. Here the CDR3 DNA reads TGTGCCAGTAACAGGGGGCGAGGGGGAAACACTGAAGCTTTCTTT. Complete variable domain (other parts from reference TRBV19 and TRBJ1-1): DGGITQSPKYLFRKEGQNVTLSCEQNLNHDAMYWYRQDPGQGLRLIYYSQIVNDFQKGDIAEGYSVSREKKESFPLTVTSAQKNPTAFYLCASNRGRGGNTEAFFGQGTRLTVV.

This sequence joins TRBV6-5 and TRBJ1-2, with 8 bases fitting TRBD1. The CDR3 consists of 12 residues. The germline CDR1 and CDR2 sequences are MNHEY and SVGAGI. Trimming took 8 bases from V and 5 from J; bases not matched to a gene: 4. CDR3 amino acids: CASQDRVYGYTF. CDR3 sequence (DNA): TGTGCCAGCCAGGACAGGGTTTATGGCTACACCTTC.

This rearrangement joins TRBV5-1 to TRBJ2-1; D is perhaps TRBD1 (5 bases). The CDR3 covers 15 residues. CDR1 is SGHRS and CDR2 is YFSETQ in the germline V gene. V shed 3 bases and J shed 5 bases, with 15 bases lying between them. CDR3 amino acids: CASSSERQLHNEQFF. The CDR3, as DNA: TGCGCCAGCAGCTCTGAACGACAGCTGCACAATGAGCAGTTCTTC.

The chain is built from TRBV6-5 and TRBJ1-4; TRBD1 agrees at 7 bases. This CDR3 has 15 residues. Germline values: CDR1 MNHEY, CDR2 SVGAGI. The ends lost 5 bases at V and 7 bases at J; junction bases unmatched: 10. The CDR3 protein is CASSPPTGTGEKLFF. CDR3 in DNA: TGTGCCAGCAGTCCGCCGACAGGGACGGGTGAAAAACTGTTTTTT.

With regard to this clone: Additional DNA sequences in this sample encode the identical CDR3. The chain recombines TRBV5-1 with TRBJ2-7; TRBD1 agrees at 8 bases. CDR1 is SGHRS, CDR2 YFSETQ, per germline. The length of the CDR3 is 15 residues. J was trimmed by 0 bases and V by 0 bases; bases with no gene match: 2. In DNA, the CDR3 is TGCGCCAGCAGCTTGGGGACAGGGAGCTCCTACGAGCAGTACTTC. It is translated as CASSLGTGSSYEQYF.

The chain links TRBV21-1 to TRBJ2-7; TRBD1 is the table's D call, not checked against the DNA. TRBV21-1 is shown as a pseudogene. The length of the CDR3 is 14 residues. CDR3 sequence: CASGPGTGVNEQYF. The CDR3 DNA reads TGTGCCAGCGGCCCCGGGACAGGGGTGAACGAGCAGTACTTC.

The J gene is TRBJ1-6, the V gene TRBV30, with D maybe TRBD1 (5 bases). V was cut by 2 bases and J by 8 bases, with 19 bases left in between. CDR1 is GTSNPN and CDR2 is SVGIG in the germline V gene (reference sequence). The CDR3 sequence is 16 residues long. CDR3 protein: CAWSTYGGGGDSPLHF. CDR3 sequence (DNA): TGTGCCTGGAGTACCTACGGGGGGGGTGGAGATTCACCCCTCCACTTT.

The chain combines TRBV6-1 with TRBJ1-2; possibly TRBD1 for D (6 bases). V was pared by 4 bases and J by 0 bases, with 9 bases between. Germline V CDR1 and CDR2: MNHNS, SASEGT. The CDR3 is 14 residues long. CDR3 protein: CASSVGAANYGYTF. DNA of the CDR3: TGTGCCAGCAGTGTGGGGGCCGCTAACTATGGCTACACCTTC.

V is TRBV30 and J is TRBJ1-1; 7 bases map to TRBD1. V lost 5 bases and J lost 0; bases outside the gene matches: 3. The CDR3 is 13 residues long. The germline V gene has CDR1 GTSNPN and CDR2 SVGIG (reference sequence). CDR3 bases: TGTGCCTGGGACAGGGTAATGAACACTGAAGCTTTCTTT. Its protein product is CAWDRVMNTEAFF.

The chain has TRBV4-3 and TRBJ1-4; no reliable D call. With 0 bases removed from V and 3 bases from J, the gap between germline ends came to 11 bases. The CDR3 has 16 residues. Germline assignment: CDR1 LGHNA and CDR2 YSLEER. DNA for the CDR3: TGCGCCAGCAGCCAAGATTACGGGCGGGCTAATGAAAAACTGTTTTTT. Protein product: CASSQDYGRANEKLFF.

The genes are TRBV9 and TRBJ2-5, with 9 positions matching TRBD2. This CDR3 region has 16 residues. The V segment lost 0 bases and the J segment 4 bases; nucleotides outside the gene matches: 7. Germline CDR1 reads SGDLS; CDR2 reads YYNGEE. The CDR3 nucleotides are TGTGCCAGCAGCGTAGGTAGCGGGAGTGGTTTAGAGACCCAGTACTTC. It specifies CASSVGSGSGLETQYF.

J is TRBJ2-2 and V is TRBV10-2; D is unresolved. This CDR3 is 15 amino acids long. V lost 5 bases to trimming and J lost 6 bases, with 16 bases between them. Germline V gene data show CDR1 as WSHSY and CDR2 as SAAADI. DNA for the CDR3: TGCGCCAGCAGTTTCCATCAAGTGGGCGCCGGGGAGCTGTTTTTT. Amino acid sequence: CASSFHQVGAGELFF.